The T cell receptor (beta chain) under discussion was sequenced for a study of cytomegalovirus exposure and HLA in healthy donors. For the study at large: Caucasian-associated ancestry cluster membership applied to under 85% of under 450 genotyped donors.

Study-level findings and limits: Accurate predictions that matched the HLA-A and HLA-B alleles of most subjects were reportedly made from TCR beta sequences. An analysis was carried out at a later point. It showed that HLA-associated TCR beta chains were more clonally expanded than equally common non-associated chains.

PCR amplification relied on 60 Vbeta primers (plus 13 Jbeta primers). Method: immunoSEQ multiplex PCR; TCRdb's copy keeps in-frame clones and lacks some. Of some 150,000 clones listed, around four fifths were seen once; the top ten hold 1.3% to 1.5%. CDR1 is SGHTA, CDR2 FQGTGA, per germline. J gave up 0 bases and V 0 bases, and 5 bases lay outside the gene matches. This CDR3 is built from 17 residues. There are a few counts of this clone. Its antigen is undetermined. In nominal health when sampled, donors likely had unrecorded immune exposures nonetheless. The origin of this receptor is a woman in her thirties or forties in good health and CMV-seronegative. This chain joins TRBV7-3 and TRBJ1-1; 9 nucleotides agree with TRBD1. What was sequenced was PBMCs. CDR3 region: CASSLTPGQGMNTEAFF. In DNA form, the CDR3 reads TGTGCCAGCAGCTTAACACCGGGACAGGGAATGAACACTGAAGCTTTCTTT.